This T cell receptor beta chain was found in a study of cytomegalovirus exposure and HLA in healthy donors. TCRdb's copy holds only in-frame clones and misses some; the assay was immunoSEQ multiplex PCR. The sample holds roughly 130,000 clones, around 90% seen once. Study results and limitations: High sensitivity and specificity were reportedly achieved when the classifier diagnosed cytomegalovirus status. A few chains linked to CMV were shown in vitro to be specific for CMV antigens. In a later analysis, first-cohort TCR clusters were found to tend to co-occur in the 130 or so validation repertoires. Cytomegalovirus-associated status was assigned to roughly 160 TCR beta chains.

As regards this clone: As yet, its antigen is unknown.

The CDR3 totals 16 residues. Trimming removed 3 bases from V and 9 bases from J; junction bases left unmatched: 17. From germline, CDR1 is SGDLS and CDR2 YYNGEE. The chain is built from TRBV9 and TRBJ1-1; 7 bases fit TRBD1. The sample consisted of PBMCs. The sequence was obtained from a woman in her 30s in good health and CMV-seropositive. The CDR3 region is CASSGVNSEGAHQAFF. The CDR3, as DNA: TGTGCCAGCAGCGGGGTTAATTCTGAGGGGGCGCATCAAGCTTTCTTT.